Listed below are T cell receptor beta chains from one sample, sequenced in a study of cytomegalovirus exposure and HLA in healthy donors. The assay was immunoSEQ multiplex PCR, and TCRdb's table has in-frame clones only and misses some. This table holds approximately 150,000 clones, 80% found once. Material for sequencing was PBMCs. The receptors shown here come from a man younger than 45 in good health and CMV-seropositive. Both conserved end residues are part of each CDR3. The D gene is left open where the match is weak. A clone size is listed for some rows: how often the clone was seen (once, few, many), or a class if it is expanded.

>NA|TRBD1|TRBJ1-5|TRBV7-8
TGTGCCAGCACTCCAGGGGGCGGCAATCAGCCCCAGCATTTT
CASTPGGGNQPQHF
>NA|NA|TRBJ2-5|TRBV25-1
TGTGCCAGCAGGGAGGTGTACCAAGAGACCCAGTACTTC
CASREVYQETQYF
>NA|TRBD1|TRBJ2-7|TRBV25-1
TGTGCCAGCAGAGGGACAGTCTCCTACGAGCAGTACTTC
CASRGTVSYEQYF
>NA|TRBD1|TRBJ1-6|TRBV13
TGTGCCAGCAGCTTAGACGGACAGGGGGTTAATTCACCCCTCCACTTT
CASSLDGQGVNSPLHF
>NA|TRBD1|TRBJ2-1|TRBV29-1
TGCAGCGTTGGCAACCGGACAGGGGGCAGAGAGCAGTTCTTC
CSVGNRTGGREQFF
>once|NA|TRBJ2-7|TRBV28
TGTGCCAGCAGTTTATTAGAGGGCCGGCACGAGCAGTACTTC
CASSLLEGRHEQYF
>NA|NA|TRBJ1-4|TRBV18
TGTGCCAGCTCACCCGGTGAAAAACTGTTTTTT
CASSPGEKLFF
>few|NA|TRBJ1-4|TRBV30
TGTGCCTGGAGTGCGGGGGATGGAGAAAAACTGTTTTTT
CAWSAGDGEKLFF
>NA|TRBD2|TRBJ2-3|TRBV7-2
TGTGCCAGCAGCTTCCGGGGGATGATAGCGGGGGGGCGGACGGATACGCAGTATTTT
CASSFRGMIAGGRTDTQYF
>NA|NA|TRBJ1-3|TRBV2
TGTGCCAGCAGTGTTCCGGACACCATATATTTT
CASSVPDTIYF
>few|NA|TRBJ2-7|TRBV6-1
TGTGCCAGCAGTGCTTCTGGGGGGTACGAGCAGTACTTC
CASSASGGYEQYF
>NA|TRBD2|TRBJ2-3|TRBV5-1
TGCGCCAGCAGCTTCCGGACTAGCGGGCTAGAGGGAGATACGCAGTATTTT
CASSFRTSGLEGDTQYF
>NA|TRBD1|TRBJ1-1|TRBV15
TGTGCCACCAGCCGCGGGGTGGGGACAGGGGCCGGAGCTTTCTTT
CATSRGVGTGAGAFF
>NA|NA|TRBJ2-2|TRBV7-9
TGTGCCAGCAGCCTCAGGGTAGTTGGTGGCACCGGGGAGCTGTTTTTT
CASSLRVVGGTGELFF
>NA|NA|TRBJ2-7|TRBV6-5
TGTGCCAGCAGTTTTCGACAGAACACCTACGAGCAGTACTTC
CASSFRQNTYEQYF
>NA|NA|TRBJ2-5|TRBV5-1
TGCGCCAGCAGCTTGATCGGGGACCAAGAGACCCAGTACTTC
CASSLIGDQETQYF
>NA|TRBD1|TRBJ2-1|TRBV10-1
TGCGCCAGCAGTGAAAATTCAGGGGGAGTCTACAATGAGCAGTTCTTC
CASSENSGGVYNEQFF
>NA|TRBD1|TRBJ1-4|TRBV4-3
TGCGCCAGCAGCCCCACGATGGGACAGGGCGCTGAAAAACTGTTTTTT
CASSPTMGQGAEKLFF
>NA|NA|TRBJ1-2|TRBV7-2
TGTGCCAACAGCTTAGAGAGTGCTGGCTACACCTTC
CANSLESAGYTF
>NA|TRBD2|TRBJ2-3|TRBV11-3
TGTGCCAGCAGCAGCGGGGGCAGCACAGATACGCAGTATTTT
CASSSGGSTDTQYF
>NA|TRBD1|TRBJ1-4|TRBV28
TGTGCCAGCAGTTTAGAGGGGACAGAGTACCCTAATGAAAAACTGTTTTTT
CASSLEGTEYPNEKLFF
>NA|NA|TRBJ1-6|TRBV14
TGTGCCAGCAGCCAGAGAGCGGGGAAATATAGTTCACCCCTCCACTTT
CASSQRAGKYSSPLHF
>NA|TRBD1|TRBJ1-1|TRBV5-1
TGCGCCAGCAGCTTGGGGACAGGGGTGATCACTGAAGCTTTCTTT
CASSLGTGVITEAFF
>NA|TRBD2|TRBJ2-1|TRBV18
TGTGCCAGCTCACAAGGCGGGAGGAACAATGAGCAGTTCTTC
CASSQGGRNNEQFF
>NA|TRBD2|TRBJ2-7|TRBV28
TGTGCCAGCAGTCTCCGGACTAGCGGGAGCTCCTACGAGCAGTACTTC
CASSLRTSGSSYEQYF
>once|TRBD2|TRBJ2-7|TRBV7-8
TGTGCCAGCAGCCGGGGACTAGCGGGGGCAAGCTCCTACGAGCAGTACTTC
CASSRGLAGASSYEQYF
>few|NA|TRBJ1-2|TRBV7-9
TGTGCCAGCAGGCCAACCGGGACTCCTAACTATGGCTACACCTTC
CASRPTGTPNYGYTF
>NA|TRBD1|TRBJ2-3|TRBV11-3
TGTGCCAGCAGCGAACAGGGGGCCGTGACAGATACGCAGTATTTT
CASSEQGAVTDTQYF
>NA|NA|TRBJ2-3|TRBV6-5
TGTGCCAGCAGTTACGAAGCTTACACAGATACGCAGTATTTT
CASSYEAYTDTQYF
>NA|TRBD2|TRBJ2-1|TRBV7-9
TGTGCCAGCAGCTTGGCGGTAGCGGGAGATTTTGAGCAGTTCTTC
CASSLAVAGDFEQFF
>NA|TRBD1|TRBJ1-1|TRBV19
TGTGCCAGTAGTAGCAACAGGGGCACTGAAGCTTTCTTT
CASSSNRGTEAFF
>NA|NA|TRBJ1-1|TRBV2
TGTGCCAGCAAGGGGCTCCGCTCCAGGTTCAAAGCTTTCTTT
CASKGLRSRFKAFF
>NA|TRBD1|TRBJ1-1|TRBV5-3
TGTGCCAGAAGCCCCACTTGGGACAGGGGGTTGAACACTGAAGCTTTCTTT
CARSPTWDRGLNTEAFF
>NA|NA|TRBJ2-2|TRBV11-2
TGTGCCAGCAGCCCCTTTGACAGTCCTAGTTCCCCCGGGGAGCTGTTTTTT
CASSPFDSPSSPGELFF
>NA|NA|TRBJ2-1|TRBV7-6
TGTGCCAGCAGCTTCGGTACGCTGAGCTACAATGAGCAGTTCTTC
CASSFGTLSYNEQFF
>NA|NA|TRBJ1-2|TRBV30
TGTGCCTGGAGTGACGGACAGTATGGCTACACCTTC
CAWSDGQYGYTF
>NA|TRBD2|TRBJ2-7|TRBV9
TGTGCCAGCAGCCCCTCCGGGGGGAGCTCCTACGAGCAGTACTTC
CASSPSGGSSYEQYF
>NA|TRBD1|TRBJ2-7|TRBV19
TGTGCCACCTCCCCCGGGACAGGGGCCTACGAGCAGTACTTC
CATSPGTGAYEQYF
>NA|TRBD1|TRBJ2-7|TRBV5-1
TGCGCCAGCAGCCCAGGTAGGGGGCAGAACTACGAGCAGTACTTC
CASSPGRGQNYEQYF
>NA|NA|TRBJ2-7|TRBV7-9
TGTTCCAGCAGCCACGCGTTAATCGAGCAGTACTTC
CSSSHALIEQYF
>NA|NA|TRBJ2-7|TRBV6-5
TGTGCCAGCAGTTACTCGGGGGACTTCTCCTACGAGCAGTACTTC
CASSYSGDFSYEQYF
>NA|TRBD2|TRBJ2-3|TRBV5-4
TGTGCCAGCAGCCAAGAGCGGGGGGGCACAGATACGCAGTATTTT
CASSQERGGTDTQYF
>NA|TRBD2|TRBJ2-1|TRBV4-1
TGCGCCAGCAGCCAAGCCAGCGGGGGGCTATGGGGACACAATGAGCAGTTCTTC
CASSQASGGLWGHNEQFF
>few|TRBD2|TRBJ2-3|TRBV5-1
TGCGCCAGCAGCTTAGCGGGGAGGAGCACAGATACGCAGTATTTT
CASSLAGRSTDTQYF
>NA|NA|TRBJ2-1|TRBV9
TGTGCCAGCAGCATCGGACTCTCCTACAATGAGCAGTTCTTC
CASSIGLSYNEQFF
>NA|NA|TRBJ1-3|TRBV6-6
TGTGCCAGCAGCCCGCAGGGCTCTGGAAACACCATATATTTT
CASSPQGSGNTIYF
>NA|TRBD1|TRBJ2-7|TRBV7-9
TGTGCCAGCAGCTTACCCTTAGGGAGGGGACAGGGTCAGGACGAGCAGTACTTC
CASSLPLGRGQGQDEQYF